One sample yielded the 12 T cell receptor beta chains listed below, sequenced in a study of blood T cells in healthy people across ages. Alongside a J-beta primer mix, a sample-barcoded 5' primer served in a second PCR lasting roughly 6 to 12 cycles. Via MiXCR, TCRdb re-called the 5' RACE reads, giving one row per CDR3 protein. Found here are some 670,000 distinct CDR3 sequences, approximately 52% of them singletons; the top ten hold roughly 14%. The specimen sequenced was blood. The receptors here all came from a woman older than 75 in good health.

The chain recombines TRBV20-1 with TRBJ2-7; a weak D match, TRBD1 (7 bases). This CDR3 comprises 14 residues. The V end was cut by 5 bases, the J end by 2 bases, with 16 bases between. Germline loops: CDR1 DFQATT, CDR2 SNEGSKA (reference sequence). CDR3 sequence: CSAAPRDRTYEQYF. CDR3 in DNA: TGCAGTGCTGCCCCGCGGGACAGAACCTACGAGCAGTACTTC.

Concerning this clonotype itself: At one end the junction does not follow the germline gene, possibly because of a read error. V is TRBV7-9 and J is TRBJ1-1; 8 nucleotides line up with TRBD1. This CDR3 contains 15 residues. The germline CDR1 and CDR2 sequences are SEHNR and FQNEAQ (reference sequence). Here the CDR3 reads CASSSWDRRNTGAFF. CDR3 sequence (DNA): TGTGCCAGCAGCTCCTGGGACAGGAGGAACACTGGAGCTTTCTTT.

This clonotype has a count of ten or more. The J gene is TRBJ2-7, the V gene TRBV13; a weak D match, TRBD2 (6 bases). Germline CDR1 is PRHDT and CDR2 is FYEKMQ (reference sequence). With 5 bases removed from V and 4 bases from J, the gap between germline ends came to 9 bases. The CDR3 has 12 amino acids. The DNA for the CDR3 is TGTGCCAGCAGCACTCGGGGGTACGAGCAGTACTTC. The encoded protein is CASSTRGYEQYF.

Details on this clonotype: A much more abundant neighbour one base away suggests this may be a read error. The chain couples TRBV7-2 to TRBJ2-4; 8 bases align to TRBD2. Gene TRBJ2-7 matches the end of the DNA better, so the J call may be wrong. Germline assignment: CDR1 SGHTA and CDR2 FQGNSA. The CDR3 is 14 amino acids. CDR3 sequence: CASSIAGLAYEQYF. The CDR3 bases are TGTGCCAGCAGCATAGCGGGATTGGCCTACGAGCAGTACTTC.

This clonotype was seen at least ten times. The CDR3 sequence is CASSARLAGNTDTQYF. The CDR3 bases are TGTGCCAGCAGCGCCCGACTAGCGGGGAACACAGATACGCAGTATTTT. The rearrangement links TRBV9 to TRBJ2-3; TRBD2 matches at 11 bases. This CDR3 is 16 amino acids long. CDR1 is SGDLS, CDR2 YYNGEE, per germline. V gave up 3 bases and J gave up 2 bases; unmatched junction bases: 5.

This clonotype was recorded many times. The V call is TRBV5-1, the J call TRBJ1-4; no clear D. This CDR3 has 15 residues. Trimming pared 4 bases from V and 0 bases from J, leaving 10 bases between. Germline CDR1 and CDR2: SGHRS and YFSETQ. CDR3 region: CASSLNSATNEKLFF. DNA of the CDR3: TGCGCCAGCAGCCTCAACAGCGCAACTAATGAAAAACTGTTTTTT.

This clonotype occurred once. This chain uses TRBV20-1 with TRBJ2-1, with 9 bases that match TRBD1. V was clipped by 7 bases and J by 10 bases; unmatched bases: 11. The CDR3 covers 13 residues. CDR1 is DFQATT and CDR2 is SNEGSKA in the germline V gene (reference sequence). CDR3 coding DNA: TGCAGTGGCGGGACAGGGAGCTCCTACGAGCAGTTCTTC. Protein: CSGGTGSSYEQFF.

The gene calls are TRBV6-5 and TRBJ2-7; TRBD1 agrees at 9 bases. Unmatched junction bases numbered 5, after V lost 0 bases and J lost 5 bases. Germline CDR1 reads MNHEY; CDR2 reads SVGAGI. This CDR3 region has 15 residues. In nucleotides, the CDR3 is TGTGCCAGCAGTTACTCGGGGACAGGGTGGAACGAGCAGTACTTC. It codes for CASSYSGTGWNEQYF.

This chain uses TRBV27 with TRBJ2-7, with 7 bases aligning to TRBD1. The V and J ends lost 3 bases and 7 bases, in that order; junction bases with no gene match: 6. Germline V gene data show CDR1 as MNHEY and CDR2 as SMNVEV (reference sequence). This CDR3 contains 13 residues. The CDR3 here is CASSFGQVSEQYF. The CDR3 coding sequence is TGTGCCAGCAGTTTCGGACAGGTCAGTGAGCAGTACTTC.

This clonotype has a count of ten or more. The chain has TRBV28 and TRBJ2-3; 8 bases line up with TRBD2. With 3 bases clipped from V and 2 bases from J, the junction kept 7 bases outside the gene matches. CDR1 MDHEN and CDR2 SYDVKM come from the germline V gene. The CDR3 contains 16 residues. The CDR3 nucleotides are TGTGCCAGCAGTTTCCCGTTGCGGGGGGACACAGATACGCAGTATTTT. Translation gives CASSFPLRGDTDTQYF.

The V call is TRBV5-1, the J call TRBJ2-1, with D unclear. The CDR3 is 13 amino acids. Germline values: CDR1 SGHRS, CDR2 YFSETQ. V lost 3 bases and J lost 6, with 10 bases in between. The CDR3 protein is CASSSDLVNEQFF. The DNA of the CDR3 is TGCGCCAGCAGCTCAGACCTGGTCAATGAGCAGTTCTTC.

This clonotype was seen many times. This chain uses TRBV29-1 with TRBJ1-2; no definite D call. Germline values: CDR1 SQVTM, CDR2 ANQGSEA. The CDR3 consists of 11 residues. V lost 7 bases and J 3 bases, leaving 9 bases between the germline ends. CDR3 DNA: TGCAGCGCCGCCCAGGACTATGGCTACACCTTC. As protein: CSAAQDYGYTF.